The entry below describes one T cell receptor (beta chain). The entry originates in a study of blood T cell repertoires in COVID-19. Whole-study context: T cells, B-cell-depleted T cells, or PBMCs supplied cDNA or gDNA.

Produced via immunoSEQ multiplex PCR; TCRdb's table is partial and in-frame only. The data show roughly 130,000 clones, approximately 84% seen once. This CDR3 contains 14 residues. The germline gives CDR1 GTSNPN, CDR2 SVGIG (reference sequence). V dropped 5 bases and J dropped 5; count of bases not matched to a gene: 9. The clonotype originates from a woman between 55 and 75 years old with acute or convalescent COVID-19. This sequence joins TRBV30 and TRBJ2-7; 10 positions agree with TRBD1. The sequenced material came from peripheral blood. The CDR3 DNA sequence: TGTGCCTGGGGCCCGGGACAGGGGAATCACGAGCAGTACTTC. It is translated as CAWGPGQGNHEQYF.